Listed here are 11 T cell receptor beta chains from one sample, sequenced in a study of CXCR3-negative and CXCR3-positive naive CD8 T cells. The libraries of TRB cDNA were prepared using 5' RACE with UMI labels. For each CDR3 protein, TCRdb gives one entry from its re-call of the 5' RACE reads, without DNA. The sample data list approximately 53,000 distinct CDR3 sequences. Material: memory CD8+ T cells from blood. The receptors were gathered from a human donor in good health. Some clones in this sample may be carry-over from other donors' samples.

This chain connects TRBV29-1 to TRBJ2-3; TCRdb's D gene call, TRBD2, goes unchecked for lack of DNA. CDR1 is SQVTM and CDR2 is ANQGSEA in the germline V gene. The CDR3 runs 18 residues. CDR3 region: CSVEDFVGTSGYTDTQYF.

The V and J genes are TRBV29-1 and TRBJ2-1; as DNA is missing, the TRBD2 call by TCRdb cannot be tested. Germline V gives CDR1 SQVTM, CDR2 ANQGSEA. CDR3 length: 16 residues. This chain's CDR3 is CSVADRDFTSYNEQFF.

The gene calls are TRBV20-1 and TRBJ2-7; checking the TCRdb D call of TRBD2 is not possible without DNA. This CDR3 contains 16 residues. Germline V lookup: CDR1 DFQATT, CDR2 SNEGSKA (reference sequence). The CDR3 protein is CSALGLEARRVYEQYF.

The chain has TRBV6-4 and TRBJ2-1. The CDR3 extends over 14 amino acids. Germline loops: CDR1 MRHNA, CDR2 SNTAGT. The CDR3 sequence: CASSDDGEFEEQFF.

This chain connects TRBV6-2 or TRBV6-3 to TRBJ2-1. This CDR3 is built from 12 residues. Germline CDR1 reads MNHEY; CDR2 reads SVGEGT. CDR3 loop: CASSYSYNEQFF.

The rearrangement links TRBV7-2 to TRBJ2-1; lacking DNA, the TRBD2 call made by TCRdb goes unchecked. The CDR3 loop spans 17 amino acids. Germline V gene sequence: CDR1 SGHTA, CDR2 FQGNSA. The chain's CDR3 is CASRTSPTSGRADEQFF.

The rearrangement joins TRBV29-1 to TRBJ2-7; the D gene TCRdb calls, TRBD1, cannot be checked with no DNA. The CDR3 extends over 15 amino acids. Germline lookup yields CDR1 SQVTM and CDR2 ANQGSEA. The CDR3 spells CSVELFDRETYEQYF.

The rearrangement joins TRBV20-1 to TRBJ2-7; TCRdb proposes TRBD1, but this gene call is untestable without DNA. CDR3 length: 12 residues. Germline CDR1 is DFQATT and CDR2 is SNEGSKA (reference sequence). The CDR3 here is CSASGHSYEQYF.

V and J are TRBV29-1 and TRBJ2-7; TCRdb picks TRBD2, but there is no DNA to check that call. This CDR3 is 13 amino acids long. Germline-derived CDR1 and CDR2 are SQVTM and ANQGSEA. The CDR3 loop reads CSVTSGDSYEQYF.

This rearrangement joins TRBV29-1 to TRBJ2-7. Germline assignment: CDR1 SQVTM and CDR2 ANQGSEA. The CDR3 length is 12 residues. CDR3: CSVVAVANEQYF.

This chain links TRBV7-9 with TRBJ2-7; TCRdb lists TRBD1, though no DNA is available to test this call. The CDR3 loop spans 12 amino acids. CDR1 SEHNR and CDR2 FQNEAQ come from the germline V gene (reference sequence). This chain's CDR3 is CASSRQGWEQYF.